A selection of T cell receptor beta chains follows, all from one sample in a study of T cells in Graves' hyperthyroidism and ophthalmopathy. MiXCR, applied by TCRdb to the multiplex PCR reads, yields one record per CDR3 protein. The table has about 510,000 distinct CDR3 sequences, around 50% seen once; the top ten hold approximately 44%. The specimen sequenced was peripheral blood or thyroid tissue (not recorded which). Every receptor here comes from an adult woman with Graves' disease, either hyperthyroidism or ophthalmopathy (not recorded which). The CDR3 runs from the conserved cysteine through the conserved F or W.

CASSPREANYGYTF TRBJ1-2 TRBV7-9
CASSLDRTVEQYF TRBJ2-7 TRBV11-2
CASSSGTDYSNQPQHF TRBJ1-5 TRBV5-6
CATSRSGGKDDQPQHF TRBJ1-5 TRBV15
CASGITTGENTEAFF TRBJ1-1 TRBV12-5
CASSGWGARGYTF TRBJ1-2 TRBV12-3/TRBV12-4
CASSRIQGFPNTEAFF TRBJ1-1 TRBV7-8
CSAAGQGAANSPLHF TRBJ1-6 TRBV20-1
CASSLATPTGYDGYTF TRBJ1-2 TRBV7-9
CASSLGEFPNYGYTF TRBJ1-2 TRBV7-2
CAPRRGANTEAFF TRBJ1-1 TRBV6-5
CSLGDRFYEQYF TRBJ2-7 TRBV29-1
CASSQGGGRGRLGTEAFF TRBJ1-1 TRBV4-1
CSVEGGSPTGELFF TRBJ2-2 TRBV29-1
CASSLGPLGQGLVDSPLHF TRBJ1-6 TRBV7-8
CSAPGTGRAEAFF TRBJ1-1 TRBV20-1
CASSSPGTGGYYGYTF TRBJ1-2 TRBV14
CAISDAWQPQYF TRBJ2-5 TRBV10-3
CASRGGWTGILGEQYF TRBJ2-7 TRBV10-2
CSLEGGRWAYEQYF TRBJ2-7 TRBV29-1
CAWGGQINQPQHF TRBJ1-5 TRBV30
CSGLLAGGADTQYF TRBJ2-3 TRBV29-1
CASSENRQGSYGYTF TRBJ1-2 TRBV2
CASAGYQETQYF TRBJ2-5 TRBV2
CASADGAKQPQHF TRBJ1-5 TRBV12-3/TRBV12-4
CSVLTGVGTEAFF TRBJ1-1 TRBV29-1
CASSPSRGNEKLFF TRBJ1-4 TRBV9
CAAEAGELFF TRBJ2-2 TRBV10-2
CASSLDLGGQQPQHF TRBJ1-5 TRBV5-1
CASSRTFGQGANYGYTF TRBJ1-2 TRBV7-2
CASSLGGEASEAFF TRBJ1-1 TRBV11-2
CSLASGFHNEQFF TRBJ2-1 TRBV29-1
CASTSWTRTQETQYF TRBJ2-5 TRBV2
CSAIVRYEQYF TRBJ2-7 TRBV20-1
CASTFSLGTGELFF TRBJ2-2 TRBV19
CSASRTSGRGTEAFF TRBJ1-1 TRBV20-1
CSAIRTSFETQYF TRBJ2-5 TRBV20-1
CAIRGQGENTGELFF TRBJ2-2 TRBV10-3
CASDEPGDTGELFF TRBJ2-2 TRBV2
CSVAGRVNTEASF TRBJ1-1 TRBV29-1